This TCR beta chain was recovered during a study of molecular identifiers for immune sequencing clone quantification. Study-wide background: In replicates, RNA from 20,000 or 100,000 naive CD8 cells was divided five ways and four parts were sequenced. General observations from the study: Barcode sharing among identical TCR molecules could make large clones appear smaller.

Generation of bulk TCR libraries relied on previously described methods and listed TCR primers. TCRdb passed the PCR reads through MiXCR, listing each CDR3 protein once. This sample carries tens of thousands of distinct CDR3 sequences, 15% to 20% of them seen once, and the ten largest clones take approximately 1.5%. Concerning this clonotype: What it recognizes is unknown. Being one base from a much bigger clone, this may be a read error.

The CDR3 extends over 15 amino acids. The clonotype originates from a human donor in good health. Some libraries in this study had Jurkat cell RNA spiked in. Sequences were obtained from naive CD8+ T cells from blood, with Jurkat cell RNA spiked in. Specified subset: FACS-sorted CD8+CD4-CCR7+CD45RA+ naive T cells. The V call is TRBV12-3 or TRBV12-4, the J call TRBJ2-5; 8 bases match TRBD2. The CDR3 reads CASSPGSGGQETRYF. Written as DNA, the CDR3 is TGTGCCAGCAGCCCGGGCAGCGGGGGCCAAGAGACCCGGTACTTC.